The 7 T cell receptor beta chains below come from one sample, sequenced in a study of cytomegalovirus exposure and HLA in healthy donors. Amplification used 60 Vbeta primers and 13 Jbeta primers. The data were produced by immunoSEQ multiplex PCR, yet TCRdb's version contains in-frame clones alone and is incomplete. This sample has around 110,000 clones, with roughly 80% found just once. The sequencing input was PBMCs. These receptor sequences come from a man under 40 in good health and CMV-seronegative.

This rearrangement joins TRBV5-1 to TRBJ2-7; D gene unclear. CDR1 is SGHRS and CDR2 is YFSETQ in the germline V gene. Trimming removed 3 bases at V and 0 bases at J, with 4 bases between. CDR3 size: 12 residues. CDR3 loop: CASSSLSYEQYF. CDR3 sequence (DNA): TGCGCCAGCAGCTCACTCTCCTACGAGCAGTACTTC.

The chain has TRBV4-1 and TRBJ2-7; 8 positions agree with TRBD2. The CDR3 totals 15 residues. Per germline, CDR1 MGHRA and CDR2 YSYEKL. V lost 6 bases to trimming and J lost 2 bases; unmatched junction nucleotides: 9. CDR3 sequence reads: CASSLPEAGAYEQYF. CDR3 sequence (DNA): TGCGCCAGCAGTCTCCCAGAAGCGGGAGCCTACGAGCAGTACTTC.

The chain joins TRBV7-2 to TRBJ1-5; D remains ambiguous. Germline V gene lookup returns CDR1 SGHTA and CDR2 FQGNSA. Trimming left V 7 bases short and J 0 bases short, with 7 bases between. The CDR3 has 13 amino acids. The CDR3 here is CASTSYSNQPQHF. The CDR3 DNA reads TGTGCCAGCACATCCTATAGCAATCAGCCCCAGCATTTT.

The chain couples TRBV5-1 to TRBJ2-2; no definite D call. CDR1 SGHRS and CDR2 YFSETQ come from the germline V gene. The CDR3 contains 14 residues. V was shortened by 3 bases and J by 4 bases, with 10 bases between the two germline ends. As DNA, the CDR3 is TGCGCCAGCAGCTCCGCGGTTCGCACCGGGGAGCTGTTTTTT. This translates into CASSSAVRTGELFF.

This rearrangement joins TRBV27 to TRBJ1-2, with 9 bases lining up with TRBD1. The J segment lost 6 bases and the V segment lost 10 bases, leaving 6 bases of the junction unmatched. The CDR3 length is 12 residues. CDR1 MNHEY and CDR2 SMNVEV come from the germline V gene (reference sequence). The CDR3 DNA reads TGTGCCATTACAGGGGGCTCGAATGGCTACACCTTC. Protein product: CAITGGSNGYTF.

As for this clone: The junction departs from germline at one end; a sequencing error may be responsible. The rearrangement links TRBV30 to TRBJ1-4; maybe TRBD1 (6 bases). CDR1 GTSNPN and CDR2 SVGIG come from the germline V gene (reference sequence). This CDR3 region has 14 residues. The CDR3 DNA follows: TGTGCCTGGGGTGTCACAGGGATTAATGAAAAACTGTTTTTT. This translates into CAWGVTGINEKLFF.

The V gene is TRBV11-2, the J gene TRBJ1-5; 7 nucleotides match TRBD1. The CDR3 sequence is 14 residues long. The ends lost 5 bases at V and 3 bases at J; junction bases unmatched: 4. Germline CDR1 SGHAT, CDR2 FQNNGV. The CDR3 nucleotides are TGTGCCAGCAGCCCGACAGGGACCAATCAGCCCCAGCATTTT. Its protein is CASSPTGTNQPQHF.